This is a list of T cell receptor beta chains from one sample in a study of blood T cell repertoires in COVID-19. TCRdb keeps only in-frame clones here, not all; method: immunoSEQ multiplex PCR. The repertoire has approximately 200,000 clones, approximately 83% of them found once; the top ten carry around 9.9%. Sequencing was done on a sample of peripheral blood. These receptors came from a human donor with active or convalescent COVID-19. The donor label of this sample is uncertain. Both conserved end residues are part of each CDR3. Each record gives: J gene, D gene, clone size, V gene, CDR3 protein, CDR3 DNA. A D gene is named only where the DNA matches it firmly. Some rows mark clone size as missing; the rest say once, few, many or name a class of expanded clone.

TRBJ2-5	NA	NA	TRBV7-3	CASSLMGGETQYF	TGTGCCAGCAGCTTAATGGGGGGAGAGACCCAGTACTTC
TRBJ2-7	TRBD1	NA	TRBV19	CAEKGQGCHEQYF	TGTGCCGAGAAAGGACAGGGGTGCCACGAGCAGTACTTC
TRBJ1-2	NA	NA	TRBV28	CASSPKHYGYTF	TGTGCCAGCAGTCCTAAACACTATGGCTACACCTTC
TRBJ2-2	NA	NA	TRBV7-9	CASSLRRTPNTGELFF	TGTGCCAGCAGCTTACGGCGGACTCCGAACACCGGGGAGCTGTTTTTT
TRBJ2-5	NA	NA	TRBV5-4	CASSPGWGSQETQYF	TGTGCCAGCAGCCCGGGGTGGGGTTCCCAAGAGACCCAGTACTTC
TRBJ2-1	TRBD2	once	TRBV10-3	CASGGADEQFF	TGTGCCTCCGGGGGGGCGGATGAGCAGTTCTTC
TRBJ2-5	TRBD2	NA	TRBV5-4	CASRTGTSRVGVETQYF	TGTGCCAGCAGAACCGGGACTAGCAGGGTAGGGGTAGAGACCCAGTACTTC
TRBJ2-7	NA	NA	TRBV7-9	CASSPGWVDEQYF	TGTGCCAGCAGCCCCGGGTGGGTGGACGAGCAGTACTTC
TRBJ1-3	TRBD1	NA	TRBV19	CASTPAGGLGNTIYF	TGTGCCAGTACCCCGGCAGGGGGACTTGGAAACACCATATATTTT
TRBJ1-5	TRBD1	NA	TRBV19	CASSRRTGGNNQPQHF	TGTGCCAGTAGTAGAAGAACAGGGGGCAACAATCAGCCCCAGCATTTT
TRBJ2-5	NA	NA	TRBV4-2	CASSPRTGETQYF	TGTGCCAGCAGCCCACGAACCGGGGAGACCCAGTACTTC
TRBJ2-2	TRBD1	NA	TRBV7-9	CASSTEGGARTGELFF	TGTGCCAGCAGCACCGAAGGGGGCGCAAGGACCGGGGAGCTGTTTTTT
TRBJ2-7	NA	NA	TRBV5-1	CASSAGTSPYEQYF	TGCGCCAGCAGCGCCGGGACATCACCCTACGAGCAGTACTTC
TRBJ2-1	NA	NA	TRBV9	CASGTGSEYNEQFF	TGTGCCAGCGGAACCGGGTCAGAATACAATGAGCAGTTCTTC
TRBJ1-5	TRBD1	NA	TRBV6-1	CASSEWDRGPPQHF	TGTGCCAGCAGTGAATGGGACAGGGGGCCACCCCAGCATTTT
TRBJ2-7	NA	NA	TRBV5-8	CASSPKRASTYEQYF	TGTGCCAGCAGTCCCAAGCGGGCCTCCACCTACGAGCAGTACTTC
TRBJ2-3	NA	once	TRBV28	CASSSSGTPADTQYF	TGTGCCAGCAGTTCCTCAGGGACACCCGCGGATACGCAGTATTTT
TRBJ2-7	NA	NA	TRBV19	CASSRLDRGYEQYF	TGTGCCAGTAGTCGACTGGACAGAGGCTACGAGCAGTACTTC
TRBJ2-1	TRBD1	NA	TRBV7-9	CASSIPGQAYNEQFF	TGTGCCAGCAGCATACCGGGACAGGCCTACAATGAGCAGTTCTTC
TRBJ2-7	TRBD1	NA	TRBV11-3	CASSPGGVFNEQYF	TGTGCCAGCAGCCCAGGGGGCGTCTTTAACGAGCAGTACTTC
TRBJ1-1	NA	NA	TRBV27	CASRIDGEDTEAFF	TGTGCCAGCAGAATTGACGGAGAGGACACTGAAGCTTTCTTT
TRBJ1-6	NA	NA	TRBV11-2	CASSLVDSQFGGSPLHF	TGTGCCAGCAGCTTAGTCGACAGCCAGTTCGGCGGTTCACCCCTCCACTTT
TRBJ2-3	TRBD1	NA	TRBV2	CASSNPDRGAPDTQYF	TGTGCCAGCAGCAATCCGGACAGGGGGGCCCCAGATACGCAGTATTTT
TRBJ2-4	TRBD1	NA	TRBV5-4	CASSLRVQGVGYIQYF	TGTGCCAGCAGCTTGCGGGTGCAGGGGGTGGGTTACATTCAGTACTTC
TRBJ1-6	NA	NA	TRBV6-1	CASSKVSQRGNSPLHF	TGTGCCAGCAGTAAAGTCTCACAAAGGGGAAATTCACCCCTCCACTTT
TRBJ1-2	NA	NA	TRBV28	CASFSPTGLYGYTF	TGTGCCAGCTTTTCCCCGACAGGACTCTATGGCTACACCTTC
TRBJ1-2	NA	once	TRBV28	CASSLTGLNYGYTF	TGTGCCAGCAGTTTAACAGGGCTAAACTATGGCTACACCTTC
TRBJ2-1	TRBD2	NA	TRBV6-5	CASAGGPLDNEQFF	TGTGCCAGCGCGGGAGGGCCTCTAGACAATGAGCAGTTCTTC
TRBJ1-3	NA	NA	TRBV5-4	CASSLGASTSGNTIYF	TGTGCCAGCAGCTTGGGGGCGTCGACCTCTGGAAACACCATATATTTT
TRBJ1-2	NA	NA	TRBV5-1	CASSLEWGPTYGYTF	TGCGCCAGCAGCTTGGAATGGGGGCCGACCTATGGCTACACCTTC
TRBJ2-1	TRBD2	NA	TRBV29-1	CSVSSYGGGALNEQFF	TGCAGCGTTTCTTCCTATGGCGGGGGGGCTCTAAATGAGCAGTTCTTC
TRBJ2-7	NA	NA	TRBV27	CASSSADSYEQYF	TGTGCCAGCAGTTCCGCGGACTCCTACGAGCAGTACTTC
TRBJ2-5	TRBD1	NA	TRBV19	CASMDRGYKKTQYF	TGTGCCAGTATGGACAGGGGTTATAAGAAGACCCAGTACTTC
TRBJ2-5	TRBD2	NA	TRBV2	CASRTSGRVETQYF	TGTGCCAGCAGGACTAGCGGGAGGGTAGAGACCCAGTACTTC
TRBJ2-5	TRBD1	once	TRBV5-1	CASSPGIGTVRQETQYF	TGCGCCAGCAGCCCGGGGATTGGGACAGTCCGACAAGAGACCCAGTACTTC
TRBJ1-1	TRBD1	NA	TRBV27	CASSKKTGGITEAFF	TGTGCCAGCAGTAAAAAGACAGGGGGGATCACTGAAGCTTTCTTT
TRBJ2-2	TRBD1	NA	TRBV18	CASSPDRSGELFF	TGTGCCAGCTCACCGGACAGGAGCGGGGAGCTGTTTTTT
TRBJ2-3	NA	NA	TRBV5-6	CASRFGGTDTQYF	TGTGCCAGCAGATTCGGAGGTACAGATACGCAGTATTTT
TRBJ2-2	NA	NA	TRBV7-2	CASSLQVANTGELFF	TGTGCCAGCAGCTTACAGGTCGCGAACACCGGGGAGCTGTTTTTT
TRBJ2-1	NA	NA	TRBV19	CATGHGLGNEQFF	TGTGCCACGGGACATGGCCTTGGTAATGAGCAGTTCTTC
TRBJ2-1	TRBD2	NA	TRBV19	CASTLAGRYEQFF	TGTGCCAGTACTCTAGCGGGAAGATATGAGCAGTTCTTC
TRBJ1-2	TRBD1	NA	TRBV5-4	CASSSWTGIGYTF	TGTGCCAGCAGCTCCTGGACAGGAATTGGCTACACCTTC
TRBJ1-2	TRBD1	NA	TRBV19	CAGSNQGAGGYTF	TGTGCCGGATCCAACCAGGGGGCAGGTGGCTACACCTTC
TRBJ2-1	NA	few	TRBV18	CASSLRNMDEQFF	TGTGCCAGCTCACTCAGGAATATGGATGAGCAGTTCTTC
TRBJ2-7	NA	NA	TRBV7-2	CASSFLGATYEQYF	TGTGCCAGCAGCTTTCTGGGGGCGACCTACGAGCAGTACTTC
TRBJ1-2	NA	few	TRBV4-2	CASSQDHQGPNGYTF	TGTGCCAGCAGCCAAGATCATCAGGGGCCGAATGGCTACACCTTC
TRBJ1-1	NA	NA	TRBV30	CAWSVLGYTEAFF	TGTGCCTGGAGTGTACTAGGTTACACTGAAGCTTTCTTT
TRBJ1-4	NA	NA	TRBV11-2	CASSLGRSEKLFF	TGTGCCAGCAGCTTGGGGAGAAGCGAAAAACTGTTTTTT
TRBJ2-5	TRBD2	NA	TRBV28	CASSISGTSGGAWETQYF	TGTGCCAGCAGTATCTCCGGGACTAGCGGGGGGGCCTGGGAGACCCAGTACTTC
TRBJ1-1	NA	few	TRBV27	CASSFSSVGTEAFF	TGTGCCAGCAGTTTCTCATCGGTCGGGACTGAAGCTTTCTTT
TRBJ2-1	TRBD2	many	TRBV11-2	CASSLGLGGSSRNEQFF	TGTGCCAGCAGCTTAGGGTTGGGCGGGAGCTCGAGAAATGAGCAGTTCTTC
TRBJ1-6	NA	NA	TRBV6-6	CASSLSSSPLHF	TGTGCCAGCAGTCTTAGTAGTTCACCCCTCCACTTT
TRBJ1-1	NA	NA	TRBV20-1	CSAASGTEAFF	TGCAGTGCTGCCTCCGGCACTGAAGCTTTCTTT
TRBJ2-5	TRBD1	few	TRBV11-2	CASSTGGETQYF	TGTGCCAGCAGTACAGGGGGGGAGACCCAGTACTTC
TRBJ1-6	NA	NA	TRBV7-6	CASSSRPSSYNSPLHF	TGTGCCAGCAGCTCTAGACCCAGCTCCTATAATTCACCCCTCCACTTT
TRBJ1-1	NA	once	TRBV6-5	CASSTQVQGNTEAFF	TGTGCCAGCAGTACCCAGGTGCAAGGGAACACTGAAGCTTTCTTT
TRBJ2-2	TRBD2	once	TRBV6-2/TRBV6-3	CASSYSAGTRLTGELFF	TGTGCCAGCAGTTACTCCGCCGGGACTAGACTCACCGGGGAGCTGTTTTTT
TRBJ2-3	NA	NA	TRBV3-1/TRBV3-2	CATSRREGTDTQYF	TGTGCCACCAGTCGCCGCGAGGGCACAGATACGCAGTATTTT
TRBJ1-2	NA	NA	TRBV4-3	CASSQTPQGRDYGYTF	TGCGCCAGCAGCCAAACGCCCCAGGGTCGGGACTATGGCTACACCTTC
TRBJ1-2	TRBD1	NA	TRBV20-1	CSASPRQGASYGYTF	TGCAGTGCTAGTCCAAGACAGGGGGCGTCCTATGGCTACACCTTC